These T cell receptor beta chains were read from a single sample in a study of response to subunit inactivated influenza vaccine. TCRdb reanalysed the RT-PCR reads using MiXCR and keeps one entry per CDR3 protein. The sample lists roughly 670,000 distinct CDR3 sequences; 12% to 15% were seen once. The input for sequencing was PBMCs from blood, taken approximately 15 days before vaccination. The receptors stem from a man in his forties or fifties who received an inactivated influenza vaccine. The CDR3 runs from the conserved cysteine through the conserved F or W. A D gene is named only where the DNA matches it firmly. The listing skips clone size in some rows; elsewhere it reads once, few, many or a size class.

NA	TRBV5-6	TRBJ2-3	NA	CASSRIGGSFTDTQYF	TGTGCCAGCAGCCGAATAGGGGGGAGCTTCACAGATACGCAGTATTTT
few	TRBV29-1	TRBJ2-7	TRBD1	CSVEKPGRGSEQYF	TGCAGCGTTGAAAAACCGGGCAGGGGGAGTGAGCAGTACTTC
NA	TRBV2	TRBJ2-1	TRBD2	CASRDSGGGAWNEQFF	TGTGCCAGCAGGGACTCTGGCGGGGGGGCTTGGAATGAGCAGTTCTTC
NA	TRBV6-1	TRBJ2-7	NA	CASSEASVVGEQYF	TGTGCCAGCAGCGAGGCTTCGGTCGTCGGCGAGCAGTACTTC
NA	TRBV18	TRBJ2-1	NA	CASSPLGQFSYNEQFF	TGTGCCAGCTCACCTCTCGGACAGTTCTCCTACAATGAGCAGTTCTTC
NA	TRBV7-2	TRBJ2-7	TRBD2	CASSTRQRGYEQYF	TGTGCCAGCAGCACGCGCCAGCGGGGTTACGAGCAGTACTTC
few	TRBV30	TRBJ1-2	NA	CAWRRSQRGDGYTF	TGTGCCTGGAGGAGAAGTCAGCGGGGGGATGGCTACACCTTC
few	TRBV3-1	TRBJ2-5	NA	CASSQDLVGETQYF	TGTGCCAGCAGCCAAGATTTGGTTGGAGAGACCCAGTACTTC
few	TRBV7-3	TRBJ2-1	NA	CASSLILGEVNEQFF	TGTGCCAGCAGCTTAATTTTGGGGGAGGTCAATGAGCAGTTCTTC
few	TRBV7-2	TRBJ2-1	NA	CASSLDFPLSNEQFF	TGTGCCAGCAGCTTGGACTTCCCCTTATCCAATGAGCAGTTCTTC
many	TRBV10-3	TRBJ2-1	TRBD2	CAITSGALPSSYNEQFF	TGTGCCATCACTAGCGGGGCTCTTCCTAGCTCCTACAATGAGCAGTTCTTC
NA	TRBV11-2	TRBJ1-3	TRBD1	CASSPHLLPGQGAAGNTIYF	TGTGCCAGCAGCCCCCACCTATTGCCGGGACAGGGGGCCGCTGGAAACACCATATATTTT
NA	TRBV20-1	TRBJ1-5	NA	CSARDPLTGSSQPQHF	TGCAGTGCTAGAGATCCTCTCACGGGGAGCAGTCAGCCCCAGCATTTT
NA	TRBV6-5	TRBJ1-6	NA	CASSYSSGVLNSPLHF	TGTGCCAGCAGTTACTCGAGTGGTGTTCTTAATTCACCCCTCCACTTT
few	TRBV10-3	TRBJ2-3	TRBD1	CAISRQGVDTDTQYF	TGTGCCATCAGTAGACAGGGGGTAGACACAGATACGCAGTATTTT
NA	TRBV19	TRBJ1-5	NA	CASSILDQPQHF	TGTGCCAGTAGTATCCTTGACCAGCCCCAGCATTTT
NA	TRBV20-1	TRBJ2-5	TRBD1	CSAWRQGRYQETQYF	TGCAGTGCTTGGAGACAGGGAAGGTATCAAGAGACCCAGTACTTC
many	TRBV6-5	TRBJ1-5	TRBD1	CASSYSGQGSQPQHF	TGTGCCAGCAGTTACTCCGGACAGGGGAGTCAGCCCCAGCATTTT
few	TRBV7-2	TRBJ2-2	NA	CASSLGVIRPGELFF	TGTGCCAGCAGCTTAGGCGTCATAAGGCCCGGGGAGCTGTTTTTT